These 17 T cell receptor beta chains were all obtained from the same sample, sequenced in a study of response to subunit inactivated influenza vaccine. TCRdb reanalysed the RT-PCR reads using MiXCR and keeps one entry per CDR3 protein. The repertoire holds 500,000 to 550,000 distinct CDR3 sequences, with approximately 7.6% as singletons. The specimen was PBMCs from blood, collected roughly 24 months after vaccination. The receptor source for this set is a man between 45 and 75 years old who received an inactivated influenza vaccine.

This clonotype was seen at least ten times. The gene calls are TRBV12-3 or TRBV12-4 and TRBJ2-3, with D unresolved. The V gene lost 6 bases and the J gene lost 4 bases, with 5 bases spanning the gap. The CDR3 is 11 amino acids. As DNA, the CDR3 is TGTGCCAGCAGGCGTTCAGATACGCAGTATTTT. Translating gives CASRRSDTQYF.

The J gene is TRBJ2-7, the V gene TRBV3-1, with D unresolved. The CDR3 is 14 amino acids. In germline, CDR1 is LGHDT, CDR2 YNNKEL (reference sequence). V was pared by 8 bases and J by 5 bases, with 19 bases between. This chain's CDR3 is CASAFSGNLHEQYF. CDR3 coding DNA: TGTGCCAGCGCCTTTAGTGGTAATCTCCACGAGCAGTACTTC.

Points on this clonotype: Germline is not matched at one junction end, which may reflect a read error. The chain carries TRBV7-3 and TRBJ2-3; 8 nucleotides agree with TRBD1. The germline V gene has CDR1 SGHTA and CDR2 FQGTGA. CDR3 size: 16 residues. CDR3: CASSFPDRARTVTQYF. DNA of the CDR3: TGTGCCAGCAGCTTTCCGGACAGGGCCCGAACAGTTACGCAGTATTTT.

There are a few counts of this clonotype. CDR3 sequence reads: CASSYTLDRVRYNEQFF. The DNA of the CDR3 is TGTGCCAGCAGTTACACACTGGACAGGGTACGTTACAATGAGCAGTTCTTC. J is TRBJ2-1 and V is TRBV5-6, with 8 bases aligning to TRBD1. J was trimmed by 4 bases and V by 5 bases; bases with no gene match: 14. The CDR3 contains 17 residues. Germline CDR1 is SGHDT and CDR2 is YYEEEE.

The chain carries TRBV6-2 or TRBV6-3 and TRBJ1-5; D gene ambiguous. The CDR3 has 16 amino acids. The V gene's germline CDR1 is MNHEY and CDR2 SVGEGT. Trimming left V 5 bases short and J 0 bases short, with 14 bases between. The CDR3 DNA follows: TGTGCCAGCAGTCCCCCGACACTTTATAGCAATCAGCCCCAGCATTTT. Its translation: CASSPPTLYSNQPQHF.

This clonotype was observed many times. The chain joins TRBV9 to TRBJ2-3; maybe TRBD1 (5 bases). The length of the CDR3 is 15 residues. CDR1 and CDR2 (germline): SGDLS, YYNGEE. Trimming stripped 3 bases from V and 2 bases from J, with 13 bases between. The CDR3 sequence: CASSELGANTDTQYF. In DNA, the CDR3 is TGTGCCAGCAGCGAGCTTGGGGCCAACACAGATACGCAGTATTTT.

The chain joins TRBV29-1 to TRBJ2-7, with a tentative D call TRBD2 (6 bases). Germline-derived CDR1 and CDR2 are SQVTM and ANQGSEA. This CDR3 spans 12 amino acids. The V gene lost 3 bases and the J gene lost 2 bases, with 8 bases spanning the gap. The CDR3 is CSVEEGTYEQYF. In DNA form, the CDR3 reads TGCAGCGTTGAGGAGGGGACCTACGAGCAGTACTTC.

V is TRBV20-1 and J is TRBJ2-1; 7 nucleotides match TRBD1. CDR1 and CDR2 from the germline V gene are DFQATT and SNEGSKA (reference sequence). Trimming took 7 bases from V and 4 from J; bases not matched to a gene: 7. This CDR3 spans 13 amino acids. This CDR3 reads CSVSGQNYNEQFF. The CDR3 DNA is TGCAGTGTCTCGGGACAGAATTACAATGAGCAGTTCTTC.

This clonotype appeared many times. This chain connects TRBV5-1 to TRBJ2-1; 8 nucleotides line up with TRBD2. Per the germline V gene, CDR1 is SGHRS and CDR2 is YFSETQ. The CDR3 consists of 13 residues. Losses at the gene ends were 5 bases for V and 7 bases for J; bases not matched to a gene: 5. CDR3 sequence reads: CASRGTSGNEQFF. The CDR3 nucleotides read TGCGCCAGCAGAGGAACTAGCGGAAATGAGCAGTTCTTC.

This clonotype was found many times. The CDR3 protein is CASSESAGDTQYF. CDR3 sequence (DNA): TGTGCCAGCAGTGAATCCGCTGGGGATACGCAGTATTTT. V and J are TRBV6-1 and TRBJ2-3; D gene unclear. There are 13 residues in the CDR3. The germline V gene has CDR1 MNHNS and CDR2 SASEGT. Trimming took off 2 bases at V and 6 bases at J, with 9 bases between the two ends.

This clonotype was detected a few times. This sequence joins TRBV4-2 and TRBJ2-3; no clear D. V was cut by 4 bases and J by 6 bases, with 20 bases left in between. The CDR3 covers 16 residues. Looked up from germline, CDR1 is LGHNA and CDR2 is YNFKEQ. In DNA form, the CDR3 reads TGTGCCAGCAGCCCCGGTGGCACGGGCCCTGGGGATACGCAGTATTTT. It encodes CASSPGGTGPGDTQYF.

V gene TRBV11-2 combines with J gene TRBJ1-2; 7 nucleotides match TRBD1. The CDR3 contains 18 residues. J was trimmed by 4 bases and V by 5 bases; bases with no gene match: 19. Germline loops: CDR1 SGHAT, CDR2 FQNNGV. The DNA for the CDR3 is TGTGCCAGCAGCGTAAGCCGCCGGGACAGAACAAGGGTCTATGGCTACACCTTC. This sequence encodes CASSVSRRDRTRVYGYTF.

This clonotype has a handful of counts. The CDR3 loop is CSASRGQVMDDEQYF. The CDR3 DNA reads as TGCAGTGCGAGTAGGGGACAGGTCATGGACGACGAGCAGTACTTC. The genes are TRBV20-1 and TRBJ2-7, with 8 positions matching TRBD1. The CDR3 consists of 15 residues. Germline trimming cut 6 bases from V and 5 bases from J; bases unmatched to any gene: 15. Per germline, CDR1 DFQATT and CDR2 SNEGSKA (reference sequence).

This clonotype showed up many times. The V and J genes are TRBV20-1 and TRBJ1-1, with 9 positions matching TRBD1. Trimming cost V 3 bases and J 1 base; bases outside gene matches: 3. The CDR3 has 14 amino acids. Germline V gene sequence: CDR1 DFQATT, CDR2 SNEGSKA (reference sequence). Here the CDR3 reads CSASGTGSNTEAFF. For the CDR3, the DNA is TGCAGTGCTAGCGGGACAGGGTCGAACACTGAAGCTTTCTTT.

This clonotype came up a few times. This chain links TRBV7-2 with TRBJ1-1; D perhaps matches TRBD1 (6 bases). The ends were cut back, 5 bases at V and 4 bases at J, with 14 bases in the middle. The CDR3 has 14 residues. The V gene's germline CDR1 is SGHTA and CDR2 FQGNSA. CDR3 sequence reads: CASSPRQVSTEAFF. DNA for the CDR3: TGTGCCAGCAGCCCTAGACAGGTTAGCACTGAAGCTTTCTTT.

A few counts support this clonotype. The V gene is TRBV11-2, the J gene TRBJ2-1; D is possibly TRBD1 (6 bases). This CDR3 is built from 14 residues. V lost 4 bases to trimming and J lost 4 bases, with 11 bases between them. Per the germline V gene, CDR1 is SGHAT and CDR2 is FQNNGV. For the CDR3, the DNA is TGTGCCAGCAGCTACTTGCAGGGGTACAATGAGCAGTTCTTC. Protein sequence: CASSYLQGYNEQFF.

This clonotype was observed a handful of times. The chain links TRBV29-1 to TRBJ1-1, with D perhaps matching TRBD1 (5 bases). This CDR3 is built from 12 residues. V lost 7 bases and J 1 base, leaving 10 bases between the germline ends. Germline CDR1 is SQVTM and CDR2 is ANQGSEA. The CDR3, as DNA: TGCAGCGGGGGGGAGACGAACACTGAAGCTTTCTTT. Protein sequence: CSGGETNTEAFF.